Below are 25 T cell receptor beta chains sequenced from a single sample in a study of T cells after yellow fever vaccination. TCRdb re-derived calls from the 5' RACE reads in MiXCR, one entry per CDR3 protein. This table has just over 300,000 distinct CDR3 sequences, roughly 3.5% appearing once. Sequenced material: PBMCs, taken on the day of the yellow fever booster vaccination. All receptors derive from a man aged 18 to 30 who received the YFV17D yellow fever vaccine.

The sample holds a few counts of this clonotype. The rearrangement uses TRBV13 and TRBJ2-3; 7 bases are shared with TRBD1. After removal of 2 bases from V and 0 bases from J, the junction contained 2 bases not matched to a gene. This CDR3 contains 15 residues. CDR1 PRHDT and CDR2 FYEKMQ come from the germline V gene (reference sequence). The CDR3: CASSLRQGSTDTQYF. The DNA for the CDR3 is TGTGCCAGCAGCTTACGACAGGGAAGCACAGATACGCAGTATTTT. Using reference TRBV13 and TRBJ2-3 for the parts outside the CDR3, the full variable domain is AAGVIQSPRHLIKEKRETATLKCYPIPRHDTVYWYQQGPGQDPQFLISFYEKMQSDKGSIPDRFSAQQFSDYHSELNMSSLELGDSALYFCASSLRQGSTDTQYFGPGTRLTVL.

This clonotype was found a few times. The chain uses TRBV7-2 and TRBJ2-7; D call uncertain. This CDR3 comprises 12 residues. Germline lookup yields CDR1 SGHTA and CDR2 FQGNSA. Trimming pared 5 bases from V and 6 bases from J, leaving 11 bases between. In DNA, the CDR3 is TGTGCCAGCAGCCTCCGGCGGCGCGAGCAGTACTTC. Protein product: CASSLRRREQYF.

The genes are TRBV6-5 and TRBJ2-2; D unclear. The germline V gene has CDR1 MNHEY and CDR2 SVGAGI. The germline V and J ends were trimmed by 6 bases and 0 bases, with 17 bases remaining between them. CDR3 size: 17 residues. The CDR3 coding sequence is TGTGCCAGCAGCCTAGTTGGGGTTGCCTCGAACACCGGGGAGCTGTTTTTT. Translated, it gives CASSLVGVASNTGELFF.

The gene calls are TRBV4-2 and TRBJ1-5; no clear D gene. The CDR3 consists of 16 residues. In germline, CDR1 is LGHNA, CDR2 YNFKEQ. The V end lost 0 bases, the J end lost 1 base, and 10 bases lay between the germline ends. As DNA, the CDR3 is TGTGCCAGCAGCCAAGATCCAGGAAACAGCAATCAGCCCCAGCATTTT. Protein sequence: CASSQDPGNSNQPQHF.

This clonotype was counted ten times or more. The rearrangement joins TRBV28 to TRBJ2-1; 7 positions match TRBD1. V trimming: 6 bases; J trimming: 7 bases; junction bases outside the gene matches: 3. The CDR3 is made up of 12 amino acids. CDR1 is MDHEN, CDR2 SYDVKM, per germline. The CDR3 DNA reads TGTGCCAGCAGGGCACAGGGGAATGAGCAGTTCTTC. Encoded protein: CASRAQGNEQFF.

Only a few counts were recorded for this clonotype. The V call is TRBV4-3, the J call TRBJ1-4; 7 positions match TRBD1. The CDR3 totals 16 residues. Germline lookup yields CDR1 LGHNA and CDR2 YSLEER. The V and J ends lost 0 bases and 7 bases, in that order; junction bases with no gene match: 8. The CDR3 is CASSQDVRGGGEKLFF. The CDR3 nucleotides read TGCGCCAGCAGCCAAGATGTGAGAGGGGGCGGTGAAAAACTGTTTTTT.

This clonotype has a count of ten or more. This CDR3 is CSAPRTGTFYNEQFF. In DNA form, the CDR3 reads TGCAGTGCTCCCCGGACAGGGACTTTCTACAATGAGCAGTTCTTC. The chain recombines TRBV20-1 with TRBJ2-1; 8 bases fit TRBD1. Germline values: CDR1 DFQATT, CDR2 SNEGSKA (reference sequence). The CDR3 runs 15 residues. The ends lost 5 bases at V and 3 bases at J; junction bases unmatched: 9.

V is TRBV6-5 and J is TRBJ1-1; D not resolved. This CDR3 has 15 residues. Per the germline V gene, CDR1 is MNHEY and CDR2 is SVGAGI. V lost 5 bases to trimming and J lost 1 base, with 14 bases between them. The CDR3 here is CASSNRARTNTEAFF. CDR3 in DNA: TGTGCCAGCAGTAATCGCGCCAGAACGAACACTGAAGCTTTCTTT.

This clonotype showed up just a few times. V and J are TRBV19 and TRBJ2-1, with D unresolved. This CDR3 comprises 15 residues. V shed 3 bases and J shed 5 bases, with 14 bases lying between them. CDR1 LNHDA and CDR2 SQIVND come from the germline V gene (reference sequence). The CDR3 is CASSILGSVNNEQFF. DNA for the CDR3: TGTGCCAGTAGTATTCTCGGCAGCGTCAACAATGAGCAGTTCTTC.

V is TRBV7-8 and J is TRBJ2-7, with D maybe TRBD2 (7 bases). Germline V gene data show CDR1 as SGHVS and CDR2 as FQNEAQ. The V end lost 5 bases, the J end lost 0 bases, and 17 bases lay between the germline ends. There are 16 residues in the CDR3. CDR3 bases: TGTGCCAGCAGCGTACTCGGGGGGCCCAGCTCCTACGAGCAGTACTTC. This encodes CASSVLGGPSSYEQYF. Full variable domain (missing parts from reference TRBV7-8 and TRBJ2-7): GAGVSQSPRYKVAKRGQDVALRCDPISGHVSLFWYQQALGQGPEFLTYFQNEAQLDKSGLPSDRFFAERPEGSVSTLKIQRTQQEDSAVYLCASSVLGGPSSYEQYFGPGTRLTVT.

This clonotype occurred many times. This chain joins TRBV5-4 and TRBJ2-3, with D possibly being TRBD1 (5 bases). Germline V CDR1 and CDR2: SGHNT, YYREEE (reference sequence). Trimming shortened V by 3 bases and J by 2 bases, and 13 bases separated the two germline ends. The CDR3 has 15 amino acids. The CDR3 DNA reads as TGTGCCAGCAGCTCGGACAAGGACCACACAGATACGCAGTATTTT. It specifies CASSSDKDHTDTQYF. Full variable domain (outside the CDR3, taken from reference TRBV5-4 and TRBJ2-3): ETGVTQSPTHLIKTRGQQVTLRCSSQSGHNTVSWYQQALGQGPQFIFQYYREEENGRGNFPPRFSGLQFPNYSSELNVNALELDDSALYLCASSSDKDHTDTQYFGPGTRLTVL.

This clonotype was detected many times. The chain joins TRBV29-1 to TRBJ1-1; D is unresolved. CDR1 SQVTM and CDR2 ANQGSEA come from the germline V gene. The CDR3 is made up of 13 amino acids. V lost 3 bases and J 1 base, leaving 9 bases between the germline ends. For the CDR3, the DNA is TGCAGCGTTGACAAACCTGAGAACACTGAAGCTTTCTTT. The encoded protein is CSVDKPENTEAFF.

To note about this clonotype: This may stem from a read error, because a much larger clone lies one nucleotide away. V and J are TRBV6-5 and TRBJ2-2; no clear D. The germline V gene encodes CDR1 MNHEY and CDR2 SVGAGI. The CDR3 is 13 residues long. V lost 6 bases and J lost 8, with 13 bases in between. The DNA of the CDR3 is TGTGCCAGCAGGCGAGTGGTACCGGGGGAGCTGTTTTTT. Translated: CASRRVVPGELFF.

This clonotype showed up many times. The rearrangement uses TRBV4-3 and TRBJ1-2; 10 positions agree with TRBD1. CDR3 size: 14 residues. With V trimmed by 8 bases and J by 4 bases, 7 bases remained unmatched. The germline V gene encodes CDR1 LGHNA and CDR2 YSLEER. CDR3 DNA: TGCGCCAGCGCCCCGACAGGGGGCATCTATGGCTACACCTTC. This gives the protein CASAPTGGIYGYTF.

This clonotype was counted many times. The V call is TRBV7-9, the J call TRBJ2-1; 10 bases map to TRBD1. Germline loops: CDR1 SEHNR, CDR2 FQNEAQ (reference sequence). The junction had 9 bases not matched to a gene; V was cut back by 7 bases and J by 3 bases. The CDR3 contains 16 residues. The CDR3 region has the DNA TGTGCCAGCACCTCCGTCGGGACAGGGGACTACAATGAGCAGTTCTTC. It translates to CASTSVGTGDYNEQFF.

CDR3 sequence reads: CASTQLLSAGNTIYF. Written as DNA, the CDR3 is TGTGCCAGCACCCAACTCCTTTCTGCTGGAAACACCATATATTTT. The rearrangement joins TRBV12-3 or TRBV12-4 to TRBJ1-3; D call uncertain. The CDR3 totals 15 residues. The V and J ends lost 7 bases and 2 bases respectively, with 15 bases between them.

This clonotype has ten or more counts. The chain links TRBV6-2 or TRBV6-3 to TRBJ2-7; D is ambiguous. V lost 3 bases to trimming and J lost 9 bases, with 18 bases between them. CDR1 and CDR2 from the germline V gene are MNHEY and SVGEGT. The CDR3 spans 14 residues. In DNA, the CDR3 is TGTGCCAGCAGTTATAGACTCCTGGGTTCGGGGCAGTACGTC. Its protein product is CASSYRLLGSGQYV.

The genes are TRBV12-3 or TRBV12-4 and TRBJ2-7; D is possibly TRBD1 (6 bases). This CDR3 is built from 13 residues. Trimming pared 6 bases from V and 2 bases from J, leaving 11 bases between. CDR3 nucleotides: TGTGCCAGCAGGAGGTCAGGGGCCTACGAGCAGTACGTC. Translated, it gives CASRRSGAYEQYV.

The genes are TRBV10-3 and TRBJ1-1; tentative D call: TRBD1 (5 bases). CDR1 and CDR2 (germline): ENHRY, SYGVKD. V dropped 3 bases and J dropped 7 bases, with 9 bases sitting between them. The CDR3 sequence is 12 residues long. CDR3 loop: CAISDRQNEAFF. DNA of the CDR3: TGTGCCATCAGTGACCGACAGAATGAAGCTTTCTTT.

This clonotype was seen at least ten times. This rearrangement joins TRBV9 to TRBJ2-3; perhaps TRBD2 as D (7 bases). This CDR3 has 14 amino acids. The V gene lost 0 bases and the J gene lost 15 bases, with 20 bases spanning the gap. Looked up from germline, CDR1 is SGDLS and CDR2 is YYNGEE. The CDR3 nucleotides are TGTGCCAGCAGCGTAGTGGATTGGCGGGGGCCTGCTTATTTT. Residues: CASSVVDWRGPAYF.

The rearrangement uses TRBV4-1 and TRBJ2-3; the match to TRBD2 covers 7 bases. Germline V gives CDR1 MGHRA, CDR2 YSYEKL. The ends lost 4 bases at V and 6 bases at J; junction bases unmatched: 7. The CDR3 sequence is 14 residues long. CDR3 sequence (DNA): TGCGCCAGCAGCCCCTGGCGGGGGAGGGATACGCAGTATTTT. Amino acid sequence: CASSPWRGRDTQYF.

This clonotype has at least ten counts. CDR3 coding DNA: TGTGCCACCTCTACAGGGGTTGGTGTGAACACTGAAGCTTTCTTT. Its translation is CATSTGVGVNTEAFF. The V and J genes are TRBV7-9 and TRBJ1-1; the match to TRBD1 covers 7 bases. In germline, CDR1 is SEHNR, CDR2 FQNEAQ (reference sequence). CDR3 length equals 15 residues. V dropped 10 bases and J dropped 0; count of bases not matched to a gene: 11.

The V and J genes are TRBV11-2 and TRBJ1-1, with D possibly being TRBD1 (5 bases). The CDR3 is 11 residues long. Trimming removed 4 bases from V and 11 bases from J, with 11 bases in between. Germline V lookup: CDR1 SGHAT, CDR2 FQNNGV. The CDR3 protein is CASSSGGPAFF. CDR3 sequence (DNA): TGTGCCAGCAGCTCCGGGGGTCCGGCTTTCTTT.

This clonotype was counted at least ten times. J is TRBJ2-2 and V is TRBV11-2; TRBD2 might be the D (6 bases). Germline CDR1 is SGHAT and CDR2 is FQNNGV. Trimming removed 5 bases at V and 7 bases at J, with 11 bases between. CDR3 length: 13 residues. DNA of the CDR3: TGTGCCAGCAGCCCGACTAGTTTCGGGGAGCTGTTTTTT. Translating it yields CASSPTSFGELFF.

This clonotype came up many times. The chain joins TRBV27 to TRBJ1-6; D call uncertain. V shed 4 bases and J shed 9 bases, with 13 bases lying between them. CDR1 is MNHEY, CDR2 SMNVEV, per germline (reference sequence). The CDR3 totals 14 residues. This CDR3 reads CASSSARDLSPLHF. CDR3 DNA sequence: TGTGCCAGCAGTTCAGCCCGAGATCTTTCACCCCTCCACTTT.